This TCR beta chain was observed in a study of blood T cell repertoires in COVID-19. Background on the study: PBMCs, B-cell-depleted T cells, or T cells provided the cDNA or gDNA that made up the material.

This clone came up a few times. Repertoires were generated with immunoSEQ multiplex PCR, while TCRdb's copy carries only in-frame clones and drops some. Of some 93,000 clones listed, about 85% are singletons. Sequences were obtained from peripheral blood. The clonotype originates from a man aged 60-69 years with acute or convalescent COVID-19.

CDR3 coding DNA: TGCAGTGCCAGTGCCGGCTCCTACAATGAGCAGTTCTTC. Its translation: CSASAGSYNEQFF. The V gene is TRBV20-1, the J gene TRBJ2-1; D gene uncertain. V was pared by 6 bases and J by 0 bases, with 9 bases between. Germline V gene data show CDR1 as DFQATT and CDR2 as SNEGSKA (reference sequence). The length of the CDR3 is 13 residues.